Listed here is a single T cell receptor beta chain. This CDR3 contains 14 residues. Trimming left V 7 bases short and J 4 bases short, with 11 bases between. Germline CDR1 is MNHEY and CDR2 is SMNVEV (reference sequence). The sample belongs to a study of blood T cell repertoires in COVID-19. Study-wide background: Samples of COVID-19 (acute and convalescent) were obtained from the United States, Italy and Spain.

Participant-reported clinical history was the basis for cohort assignment. The authors' processing: Amplification of reference gene primers was used by the study to estimate nucleated cell counts. The assay was immunoSEQ multiplex PCR, and TCRdb's table has in-frame clones only and misses some. The V and J calls and the clone size are those of that table, but D and trimming were determined from the DNA. The table shows 300,000 to 400,000 clones, with approximately 90% occurring only once. The source of this sequence is a woman aged 25 to 39 with acute COVID-19. The rearrangement uses TRBV27 and TRBJ1-6; a possible D gene is TRBD1 (6 bases). The material sequenced was PBMCs or T cells enriched from blood (not recorded which). The CDR3, as DNA: TGTGCCAGCAATATCAGGGGTTATAATTCACCCCTCCACTTT. It specifies CASNIRGYNSPLHF.